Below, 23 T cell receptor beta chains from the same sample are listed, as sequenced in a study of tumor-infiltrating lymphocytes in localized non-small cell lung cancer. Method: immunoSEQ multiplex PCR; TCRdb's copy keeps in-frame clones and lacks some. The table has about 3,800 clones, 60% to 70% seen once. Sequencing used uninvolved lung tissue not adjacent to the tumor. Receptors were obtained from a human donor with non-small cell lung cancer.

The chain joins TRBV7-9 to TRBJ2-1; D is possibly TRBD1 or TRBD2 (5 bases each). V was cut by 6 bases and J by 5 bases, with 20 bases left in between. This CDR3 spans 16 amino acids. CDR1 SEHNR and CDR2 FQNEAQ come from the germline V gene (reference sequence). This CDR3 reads CASRPSRDERDNEQFF. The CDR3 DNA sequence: TGTGCCAGCAGACCCAGCCGGGACGAGAGGGACAATGAGCAGTTCTTC.

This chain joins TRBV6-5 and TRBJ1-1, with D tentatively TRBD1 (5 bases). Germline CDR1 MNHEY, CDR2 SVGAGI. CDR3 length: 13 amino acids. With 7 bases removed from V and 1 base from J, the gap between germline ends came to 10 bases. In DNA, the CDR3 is TGTGCCAGCAACCCCGACAGGAACACTGAAGCTTTCTTT. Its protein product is CASNPDRNTEAFF.

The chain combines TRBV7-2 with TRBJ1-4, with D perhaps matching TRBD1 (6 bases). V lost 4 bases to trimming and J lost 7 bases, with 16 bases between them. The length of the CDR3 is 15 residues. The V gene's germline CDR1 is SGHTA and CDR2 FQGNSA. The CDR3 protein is CASSSQGGGGEKLFF. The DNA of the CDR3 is TGTGCCAGCAGCTCACAGGGCGGAGGGGGTGAAAAACTGTTTTTT.

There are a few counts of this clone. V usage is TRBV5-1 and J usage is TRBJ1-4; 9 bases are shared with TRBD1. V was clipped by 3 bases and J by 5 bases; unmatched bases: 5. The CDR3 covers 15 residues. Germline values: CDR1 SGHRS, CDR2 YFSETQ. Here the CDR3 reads CASSYAGTGNEKLFF. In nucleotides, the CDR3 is TGCGCCAGCAGCTACGCCGGGACAGGGAATGAAAAACTGTTTTTT.

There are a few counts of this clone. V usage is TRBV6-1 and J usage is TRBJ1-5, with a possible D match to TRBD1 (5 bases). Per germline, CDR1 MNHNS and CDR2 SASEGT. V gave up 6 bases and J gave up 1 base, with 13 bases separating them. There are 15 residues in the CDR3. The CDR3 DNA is TGTGCCAGCAGGGACCCTCGGGGGAGCAATCAGCCCCAGCATTTT. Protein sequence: CASRDPRGSNQPQHF.

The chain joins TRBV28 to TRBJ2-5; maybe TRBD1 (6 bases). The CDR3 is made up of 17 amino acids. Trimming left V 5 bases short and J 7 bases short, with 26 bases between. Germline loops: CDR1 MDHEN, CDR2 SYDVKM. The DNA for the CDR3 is TGTGCCAGCAGTCGAACCCGGGACACCCGTTTCCCGGTGACCCAGTACTTC. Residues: CASSRTRDTRFPVTQYF.

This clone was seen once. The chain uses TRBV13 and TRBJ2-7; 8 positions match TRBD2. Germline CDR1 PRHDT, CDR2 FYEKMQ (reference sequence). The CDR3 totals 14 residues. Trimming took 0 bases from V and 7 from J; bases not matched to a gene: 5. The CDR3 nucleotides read TGTGCCAGCAGCTTAGGCGACGCGGGAGGTGAGCAGTACTTC. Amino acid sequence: CASSLGDAGGEQYF.

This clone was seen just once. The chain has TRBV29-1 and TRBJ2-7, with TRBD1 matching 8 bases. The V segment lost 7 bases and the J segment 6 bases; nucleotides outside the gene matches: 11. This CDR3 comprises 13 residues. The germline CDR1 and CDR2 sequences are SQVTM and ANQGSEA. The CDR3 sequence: CSALTGEIGEQYF. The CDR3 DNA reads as TGCAGCGCCCTGACAGGGGAGATAGGCGAGCAGTACTTC.

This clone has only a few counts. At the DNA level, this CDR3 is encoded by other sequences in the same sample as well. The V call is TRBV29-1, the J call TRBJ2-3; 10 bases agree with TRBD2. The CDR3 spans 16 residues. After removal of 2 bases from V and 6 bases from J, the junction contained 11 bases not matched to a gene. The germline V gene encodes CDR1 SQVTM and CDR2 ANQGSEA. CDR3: CSVESGTSARLDTQYF. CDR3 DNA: TGCAGCGTTGAATCCGGGACTAGCGCCCGCCTCGATACGCAGTATTTT.

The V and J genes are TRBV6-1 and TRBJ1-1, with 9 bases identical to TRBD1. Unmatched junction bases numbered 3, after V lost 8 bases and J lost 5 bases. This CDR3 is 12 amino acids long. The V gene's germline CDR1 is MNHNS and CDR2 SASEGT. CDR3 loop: CASGDRVTEAFF. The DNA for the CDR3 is TGTGCCAGCGGGGACAGGGTAACTGAAGCTTTCTTT.

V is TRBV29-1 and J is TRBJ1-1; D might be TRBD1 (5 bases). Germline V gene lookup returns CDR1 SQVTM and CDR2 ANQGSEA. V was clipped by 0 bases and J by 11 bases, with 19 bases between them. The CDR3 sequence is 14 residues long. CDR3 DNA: TGCAGCGTTGAAGAACGGGGAGGGGTTAGGTTGGCTTTCTTT. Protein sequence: CSVEERGGVRLAFF.

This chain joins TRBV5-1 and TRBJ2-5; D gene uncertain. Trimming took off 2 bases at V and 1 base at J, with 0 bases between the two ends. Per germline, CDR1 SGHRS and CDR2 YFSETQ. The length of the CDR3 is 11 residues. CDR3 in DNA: TGCGCCAGCAGCTTCCAAGAGACCCAGTACTTC. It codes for CASSFQETQYF.

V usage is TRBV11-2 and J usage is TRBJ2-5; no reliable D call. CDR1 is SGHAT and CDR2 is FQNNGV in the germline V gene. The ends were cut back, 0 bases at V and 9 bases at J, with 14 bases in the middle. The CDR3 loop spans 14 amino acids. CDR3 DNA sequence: TGTGCCAGCAGCTTAGATGGCCCCCCGAGTGCCCAGTACTTC. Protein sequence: CASSLDGPPSAQYF.

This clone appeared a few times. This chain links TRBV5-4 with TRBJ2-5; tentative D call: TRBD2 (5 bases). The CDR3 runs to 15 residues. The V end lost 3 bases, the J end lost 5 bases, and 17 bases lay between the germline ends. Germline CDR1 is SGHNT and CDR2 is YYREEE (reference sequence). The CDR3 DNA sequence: TGTGCCAGCAGCTCCGGAGGTGGGTGGTTGGAGACCCAGTACTTC. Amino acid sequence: CASSSGGGWLETQYF.

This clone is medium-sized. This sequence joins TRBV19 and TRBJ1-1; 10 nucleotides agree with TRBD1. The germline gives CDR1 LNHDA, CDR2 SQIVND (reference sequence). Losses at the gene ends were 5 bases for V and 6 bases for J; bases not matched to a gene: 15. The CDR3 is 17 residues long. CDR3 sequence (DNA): TGTGCCAGTAGTTTCACCGGGACAGGGGCCATGGAGGCTGAAGCTTTCTTT. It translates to CASSFTGTGAMEAEAFF.

The CDR3 nucleotides are TGTGCCAGCAGCCGTATCGAGGCACCTAATGAAAAACTGTTTTTT. Its translation: CASSRIEAPNEKLFF. The chain carries TRBV7-9 and TRBJ1-4, with D uncertain. V was clipped by 5 bases and J by 3 bases, with 13 bases between them. CDR1 SEHNR and CDR2 FQNEAQ come from the germline V gene (reference sequence). This CDR3 contains 15 residues. Together with reference TRBV7-9 and TRBJ1-4, the CDR3 gives the full variable domain: DTGVSQNPRHKITKRGQNVTFRCDPISEHNRLYWYRQTLGQGPEFLTYFQNEAQLEKSRLLSDRFSAERPKGSFSTLEIQRTEQGDSAMYLCASSRIEAPNEKLFFGSGTQLSVL.

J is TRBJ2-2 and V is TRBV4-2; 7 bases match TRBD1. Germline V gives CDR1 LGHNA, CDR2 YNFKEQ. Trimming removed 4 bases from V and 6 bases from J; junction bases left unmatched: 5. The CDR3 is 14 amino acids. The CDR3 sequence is CASSRPTGPGELFF. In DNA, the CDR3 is TGTGCCAGCAGCCGACCGACAGGGCCCGGGGAGCTGTTTTTT.

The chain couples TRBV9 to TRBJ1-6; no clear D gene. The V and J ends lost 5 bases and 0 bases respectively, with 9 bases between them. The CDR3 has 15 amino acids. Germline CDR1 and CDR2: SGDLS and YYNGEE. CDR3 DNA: TGTGCCAGCAGGGGAGAGGGCTCCTATAATTCACCCCTCCACTTT. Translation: CASRGEGSYNSPLHF.

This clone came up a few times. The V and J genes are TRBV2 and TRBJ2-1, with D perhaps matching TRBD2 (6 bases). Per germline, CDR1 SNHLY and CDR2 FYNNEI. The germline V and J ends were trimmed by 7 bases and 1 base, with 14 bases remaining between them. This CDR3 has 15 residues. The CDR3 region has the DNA TGTGCCAGCACTGCGAGCCGGGGGTCCTACAATGAGCAGTTCTTC. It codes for CASTASRGSYNEQFF.

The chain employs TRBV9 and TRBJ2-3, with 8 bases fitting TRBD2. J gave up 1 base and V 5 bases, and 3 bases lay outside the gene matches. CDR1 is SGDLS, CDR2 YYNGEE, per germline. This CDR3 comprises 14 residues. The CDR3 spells CASSSAGGTDTQYF. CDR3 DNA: TGTGCCAGCAGTTCAGCGGGGGGCACAGATACGCAGTATTTT.

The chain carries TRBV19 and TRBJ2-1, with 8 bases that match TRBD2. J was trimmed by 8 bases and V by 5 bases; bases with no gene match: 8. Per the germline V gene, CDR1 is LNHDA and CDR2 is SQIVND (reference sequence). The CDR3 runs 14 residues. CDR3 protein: CASSGPREGHEQFF. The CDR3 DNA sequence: TGTGCCAGTAGTGGTCCCCGGGAGGGGCATGAGCAGTTCTTC.

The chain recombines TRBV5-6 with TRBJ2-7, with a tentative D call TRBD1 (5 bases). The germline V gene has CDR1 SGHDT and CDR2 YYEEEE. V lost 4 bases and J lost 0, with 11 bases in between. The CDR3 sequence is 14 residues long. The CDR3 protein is CASSPTDSSYEQYF. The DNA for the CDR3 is TGTGCCAGCAGCCCTACCGACAGCTCCTACGAGCAGTACTTC.

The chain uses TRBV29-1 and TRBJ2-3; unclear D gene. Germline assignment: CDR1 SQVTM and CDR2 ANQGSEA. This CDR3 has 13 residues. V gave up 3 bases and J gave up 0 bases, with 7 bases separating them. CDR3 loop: CSVEASSTDTQYF. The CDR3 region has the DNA TGCAGCGTTGAGGCTTCTAGCACAGATACGCAGTATTTT.